This T cell receptor (beta chain) was sequenced in a study of T-cell memory formation after mild COVID-19. Findings and caveats of the study: Certain responding clones were present in pre-infection memory, suggesting participation of cross-reactive memory. Later expanders leaned toward CD4+, whereas clones contracting from day 15 to 85 were balanced CD4/CD8.

Ten or more counts support this clonotype. As yet, its antigen is unknown. Between the trimmed V and J ends, which lost 1 base and 1 base, there was a span of 8 bases. The CDR3 is 14 amino acids. CDR1 is SGHRS and CDR2 is YFSETQ in the germline V gene. From 5'RACE with constant-segment primers came TCR alpha and TCR beta cDNA libraries that carried sample barcodes and UMIs. A single record per CDR3 protein comes from TCRdb applying MiXCR to the 5' RACE reads. The sample has about 200,000 distinct CDR3 sequences, 9.5% seen once; the top ten hold 3.5% to 4%. Sample: PBMCs or a T cell subset sorted from them (not recorded which). The V call is TRBV5-1, the J call TRBJ1-1; TRBD1 is a possible D gene (5 bases). The source is a man between 18 and 35 years old who had mild COVID-19 (a few samples of this study predate the infection). Cell type and time point are not known. CDR3 loop: CASSLFDRNTEAFF. In DNA form, the CDR3 reads TGCGCCAGCAGCTTGTTCGACAGGAACACTGAAGCTTTCTTT.